What follows are 15 T cell receptor beta chains derived from one specimen sequenced in a study of cytomegalovirus exposure and HLA in healthy donors. The PCR made use of 60 Vbeta and 13 Jbeta primers. Using immunoSEQ multiplex PCR, the repertoire was profiled, and TCRdb retains in-frame clones only, with some absent. This sample carries 150,000 to 200,000 clones, roughly 79% of them seen once, and the ten largest clones take 4.9%. Source material: PBMCs. The receptors originated from a woman aged 18-29 years in good health and CMV-seropositive.

The chain recombines TRBV6-5 with TRBJ2-7, with 8 positions matching TRBD1. Germline trimming cut 6 bases from V and 0 bases from J; bases unmatched to any gene: 4. CDR1 MNHEY and CDR2 SVGAGI come from the germline V gene. The CDR3 runs 14 residues. CDR3 DNA: TGTGCCAGCAGGGGGACAGGACTCTCCTACGAGCAGTACTTC. Translated, it gives CASRGTGLSYEQYF.

V gene TRBV6-1 combines with J gene TRBJ2-7, with a weak D call TRBD1 (6 bases). Per germline, CDR1 MNHNS and CDR2 SASEGT. The V gene lost 10 bases and the J gene lost 4 bases, with 23 bases spanning the gap. The CDR3 is 15 residues long. In DNA form, the CDR3 reads TGTGCCACCGTCAAAGACAGGAGTGGTAATTACGAGCAGTACTTC. Protein sequence: CATVKDRSGNYEQYF.

The chain recombines TRBV19 with TRBJ2-7, with 9 bases identical to TRBD1. This CDR3 is built from 16 residues. Germline values: CDR1 LNHDA, CDR2 SQIVND (reference sequence). Germline trimming cut 2 bases from V and 3 bases from J; bases unmatched to any gene: 8. The CDR3 is CASSIRAGTGFYEQYF. In DNA form, the CDR3 reads TGTGCCAGTAGTATAAGGGCTGGGACAGGGTTCTACGAGCAGTACTTC.

The rearrangement joins TRBV19 to TRBJ1-1, with 9 bases that match TRBD1. V was pared by 6 bases and J by 4 bases, with 0 bases of the junction left unmatched. The CDR3 runs to 12 residues. Germline V gene sequence: CDR1 LNHDA, CDR2 SQIVND (reference sequence). CDR3 loop: CASRDRGTEAFF. The CDR3 bases are TGTGCCAGTAGGGACAGGGGCACTGAAGCTTTCTTT.

This clone was detected only a few times. The J gene is TRBJ2-5, the V gene TRBV7-2; D perhaps matches TRBD2 (5 bases). V was shortened by 7 bases and J by 3 bases, with 9 bases between the two germline ends. Germline assignment: CDR1 SGHTA and CDR2 FQGNSA. The CDR3 is made up of 12 amino acids. CDR3 sequence: CASTRGKETQYF. In DNA, the CDR3 is TGTGCCAGCACCCGGGGAAAAGAGACCCAGTACTTC.

The chain couples TRBV2 to TRBJ2-2, with D tentatively TRBD2 (6 bases). This CDR3 has 17 residues. The germline V gene has CDR1 SNHLY and CDR2 FYNNEI. V lost 1 base, J lost 0 bases, and 12 bases lay in between. CDR3 residues: CASSEGGWGANTGELFF. The CDR3 bases are TGTGCCAGCAGTGAAGGAGGATGGGGGGCGAACACCGGGGAGCTGTTTTTT.

This clone came up once. V is TRBV7-9 and J is TRBJ2-7; 9 bases align to TRBD1. Germline lookup yields CDR1 SEHNR and CDR2 FQNEAQ (reference sequence). The CDR3 consists of 18 residues. The J segment lost 4 bases and the V segment lost 6 bases, leaving 19 bases of the junction unmatched. In nucleotides, the CDR3 is TGTGCCAGCAGTTCAACTACTACAGGGGGCTCTGCCCGTTACGAGCAGTACTTC. Translating it yields CASSSTTTGGSARYEQYF.

V and J are TRBV6-1 and TRBJ2-6; 8 bases line up with TRBD1. The germline gives CDR1 MNHNS, CDR2 SASEGT. This CDR3 is built from 14 residues. Trimming at V came to 10 bases and at J to 2 bases, leaving 4 bases not matched to a gene. CDR3 DNA: TGTGCCATCCAGGGGGCAGCTGGGGCCAACGTCCTGACTTTC. It encodes CAIQGAAGANVLTF.

The V gene is TRBV10-3, the J gene TRBJ2-7; D unresolved. The germline gives CDR1 ENHRY, CDR2 SYGVKD. This CDR3 spans 12 amino acids. Trimming stripped 4 bases from V and 4 bases from J, with 8 bases between. This CDR3 reads CAISASDYEQYF. CDR3 DNA sequence: TGTGCCATCAGTGCTTCAGATTACGAGCAGTACTTC.

The chain uses TRBV7-9 and TRBJ1-6, with 8 nucleotides matching TRBD1. The CDR3 length is 14 residues. Germline-derived CDR1 and CDR2 are SEHNR and FQNEAQ (reference sequence). The trim removed 3 bases at V and 9 bases at J, leaving 4 bases unmatched. The CDR3 DNA follows: TGTGCCAGCAGCTTTGGGACAGGAGGTTCACCCCTCCACTTT. It is translated as CASSFGTGGSPLHF.

The chain recombines TRBV5-6 with TRBJ2-7; TRBD2 agrees at 10 bases. The V and J ends lost 2 bases and 3 bases, in that order; junction bases with no gene match: 8. This CDR3 is built from 16 residues. CDR1 SGHDT and CDR2 YYEEEE come from the germline V gene. CDR3 DNA: TGTGCCAGCAGCTTTGGCCTAGCGGGGGCCCACTACGAGCAGTACTTC. This sequence encodes CASSFGLAGAHYEQYF.

This clone was observed once. The chain is built from TRBV30 and TRBJ1-3, with 10 bases identical to TRBD1. There are 15 residues in the CDR3. Germline assignment: CDR1 GTSNPN and CDR2 SVGIG (reference sequence). Trimming at V came to 0 bases and at J to 9 bases, leaving 8 bases not matched to a gene. The CDR3 is CAWSVRGTGDTTIYF. DNA of the CDR3: TGTGCCTGGAGTGTACGGGGGACAGGGGACACCACCATATATTTT.

The chain joins TRBV15 to TRBJ1-5; 9 nucleotides match TRBD1. J lost 7 bases, V lost 5 bases, and 9 bases had no gene match. The germline gives CDR1 LNHNV, CDR2 YYDKDF (reference sequence). The CDR3 length is 15 residues. The CDR3 sequence is CATSSPGQGVQPQHF. CDR3 bases: TGTGCCACCAGCTCTCCGGGACAGGGAGTGCAGCCCCAGCATTTT.

This sequence joins TRBV5-1 and TRBJ2-3; 8 bases fit TRBD1. Germline lookup yields CDR1 SGHRS and CDR2 YFSETQ. The CDR3 has 15 amino acids. Trimming at V came to 0 bases and at J to 10 bases, leaving 10 bases not matched to a gene. In DNA, the CDR3 is TGCGCCAGCAGCTTGGGTTCGTCCGGACAGGGCCCGCAGTATTTT. Encoded protein: CASSLGSSGQGPQYF.

The chain has TRBV11-2 and TRBJ2-1; TRBD2 matches 9 bases. With 0 bases clipped from V and 5 bases from J, the junction kept 2 bases outside the gene matches. The CDR3 loop spans 15 amino acids. Per germline, CDR1 SGHAT and CDR2 FQNNGV. This CDR3 is CASSLETSGNNEQFF. The CDR3 coding sequence is TGTGCCAGCAGCTTAGAGACTAGCGGAAACAATGAGCAGTTCTTC.